This T cell receptor (beta chain) is from a study of immune heterogeneity within non-small cell lung tumors. Study as a whole: There were 4 squamous cell carcinomas, roughly 10 non-squamous carcinomas and 1 tumor not otherwise specified. Whole-study results and caveats: Identical dominant CDR3 beta clonotypes recurred across tumor sites within a patient, alongside site-unique high-frequency clones. Across individual patients, the high-frequency T-cell receptor beta clonotypes were largely distinct. For local T-cell clonality, the correlation with local tumor mutational burden was moderate but significant (R roughly 0.34).

Details on this clonotype: Its specificity is not known. Given the absence of the conserved phenylalanine or tryptophan at the CDR3 end, a read error is likely.

Genomic DNA extracted from bulk tumor tissue served as template. A total of about 0.6 ug was used per sample. In surgery, several biopsies were collected from each primary tumor at widely spaced sites. Their non-small cell lung cancer was newly diagnosed and untreated, and the patients underwent curative surgery. A first 10-cycle multiplex round used 32 V-gene and 13 J-gene primers on TCR beta CDR3. Each CDR3 protein is one row after TCRdb ran MiXCR on the multiplex PCR reads. The table has thousands of distinct CDR3 sequences, 33% seen once. The V gene end was trimmed by 6 bases and the J gene end by 10 bases; junction bases not matched to a gene: 11. The germline V gene has CDR1 MNHNS and CDR2 SASEGT. This CDR3 region has 16 residues.

The receptor comes from a woman between 50 and 59 years old with non-small cell lung cancer. Sequencing used lung tumor tissue. The J gene is TRBJ2-1, the V gene TRBV6-1; 14 bases line up with TRBD2. CDR3 region: CASRPRSGLAGGEQFL. CDR3 DNA sequence: TGTGCCAGCAGACCCCGGTCCGGACTAGCGGGAGGAGAGCAGTTCTTG.